Here is one T cell receptor beta chain with its context. This entry comes from a study of blood T cell repertoires in COVID-19. J gave up 4 bases and V 2 bases, and 4 bases lay outside the gene matches. Germline CDR1 and CDR2: SNHLY and FYNNEI. This CDR3 has 14 amino acids. Original handling: Amplification from reference gene primers served as the basis for estimated nucleated cell counts. Sequenced by immunoSEQ multiplex PCR; TCRdb stores in-frame clones only, minus some. For V, J and clone size, that table is used; D and trimming come from the DNA. This table has 90,000 to 100,000 clones, roughly 80% appearing once.

The sequence derives from a woman aged 80 or older with acute or convalescent COVID-19. V and J are TRBV2 and TRBJ2-7, with 8 bases matching TRBD1. The specimen was peripheral blood. The CDR3 nucleotides read TGTGCCAGCAGTGAATCGGGACAGGCGTACGAGCAGTACGTC. Its translation is CASSESGQAYEQYV.